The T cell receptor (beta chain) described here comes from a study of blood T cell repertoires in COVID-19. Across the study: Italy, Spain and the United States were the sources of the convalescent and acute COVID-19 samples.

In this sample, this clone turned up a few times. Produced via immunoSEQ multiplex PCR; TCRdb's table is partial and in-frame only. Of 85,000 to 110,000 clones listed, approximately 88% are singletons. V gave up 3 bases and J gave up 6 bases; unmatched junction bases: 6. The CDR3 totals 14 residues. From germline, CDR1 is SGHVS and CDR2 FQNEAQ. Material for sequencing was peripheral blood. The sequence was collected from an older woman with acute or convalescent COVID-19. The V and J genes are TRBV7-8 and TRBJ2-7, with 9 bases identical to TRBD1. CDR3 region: CASSFTGGNFEQYV. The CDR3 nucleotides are TGTGCCAGCAGCTTCACAGGGGGCAATTTCGAGCAGTACGTC.